Detailed here is one TCR beta chain. Method: immunoSEQ multiplex PCR; TCRdb's copy keeps in-frame clones and lacks some. The sample carries 60,000 to 70,000 clones, more than 75% recorded once. The entry originates in a study of T cell changes during pregnancy in multiple sclerosis. This CDR3 is built from 15 residues. Germline CDR1 reads SGHVS; CDR2 reads FNYEAQ. V shed 5 bases and J 2 bases; nucleotides not matched to a gene: 3. This specimen was peripheral blood, taken in the third trimester of pregnancy. This TCR was sampled from a female donor in good health, enrolled as a control in a pregnancy study. The V and J genes are TRBV7-6 and TRBJ2-7; the match to TRBD2 covers 13 bases. CDR3 sequence reads: CASSAGLAGTYEQYF. CDR3 nucleotide sequence: TGTGCCAGCAGCGCGGGACTAGCGGGGACCTACGAGCAGTACTTC.